Each of the 18 T cell receptor beta chains below was sequenced from the same sample in a study of shared clonotypes between healthy human individuals. Assay used: immunoSEQ multiplex PCR; TCRdb lists only in-frame clones, some missing. Here the sample spans about 480,000 clones, about four fifths being singletons. Input material: PBMCs. These receptor sequences come from a woman between 40 and 55 years old in good health. Some clones in this sample may be carry-over from other donors' samples.

This sequence joins TRBV30 and TRBJ1-2; D not resolved. V was cut by 2 bases and J by 4 bases, with 17 bases left in between. Per the germline V gene, CDR1 is GTSNPN and CDR2 is SVGIG (reference sequence). The CDR3 runs 15 residues. This CDR3 reads CAWSPPETPVYGYTF. DNA for the CDR3: TGTGCCTGGAGTCCTCCTGAGACACCCGTCTATGGCTACACCTTC.

V gene TRBV30 combines with J gene TRBJ1-6; D perhaps matches TRBD1 (5 bases). Germline V gene sequence: CDR1 GTSNPN, CDR2 SVGIG (reference sequence). With 6 bases removed from V and 7 bases from J, the gap between germline ends came to 13 bases. The CDR3 spans 13 residues. CDR3: CACPRQPNSPLHF. Written as DNA, the CDR3 is TGTGCCTGCCCCCGACAGCCGAATTCACCCCTCCACTTT.

The rearrangement links TRBV6-5 to TRBJ1-4; TRBD1 is a possible D gene (6 bases). This CDR3 has 13 amino acids. In germline, CDR1 is MNHEY, CDR2 SVGAGI. The V gene lost 2 bases and the J gene lost 8 bases, with 9 bases spanning the gap. The CDR3 is CASSYNQGEKLFF. CDR3 DNA sequence: TGTGCCAGCAGTTACAATCAGGGGGAAAAACTGTTTTTT.

V and J are TRBV10-2 and TRBJ2-1; maybe TRBD1 (6 bases). Germline V CDR1 and CDR2: WSHSY, SAAADI. Trimming cost V 4 bases and J 3 bases, with 7 bases left between them. This CDR3 spans 13 amino acids. The CDR3: CASSVDSYNEQFF. CDR3 nucleotides: TGCGCCAGCAGTGTGGACAGCTACAATGAGCAGTTCTTC.

The V call is TRBV2, the J call TRBJ2-3; the match to TRBD2 covers 9 bases. CDR3 size: 14 residues. The J segment lost 3 bases and the V segment lost 5 bases, leaving 3 bases of the junction unmatched. The germline gives CDR1 SNHLY, CDR2 FYNNEI. In DNA, the CDR3 is TGTGCCAGCAGTTTAGCGGGAGTTACAGATACGCAGTATTTT. Translated: CASSLAGVTDTQYF.

The rearrangement joins TRBV2 to TRBJ2-5, with 11 nucleotides matching TRBD2. The CDR3 is made up of 15 amino acids. Germline V lookup: CDR1 SNHLY, CDR2 FYNNEI. Germline trimming cut 3 bases from V and 5 bases from J; bases unmatched to any gene: 5. This chain's CDR3 is CASSDSSGRVETQYF. CDR3 coding DNA: TGTGCCAGCAGTGATAGTAGCGGGAGGGTTGAGACCCAGTACTTC.

The chain uses TRBV10-3 and TRBJ2-1, with 7 bases lining up with TRBD2. This CDR3 has 15 amino acids. V was pared by 3 bases and J by 8 bases, with 10 bases of the junction left unmatched. Germline V lookup: CDR1 ENHRY, CDR2 SYGVKD. The CDR3 protein is CAISDSSGRTDEQFF. As DNA, the CDR3 is TGTGCCATCAGTGACTCTAGCGGACGTACAGATGAGCAGTTCTTC.

This clone has just a few counts. The chain joins TRBV30 to TRBJ2-7; possibly TRBD2 for D (6 bases). Looked up from germline, CDR1 is GTSNPN and CDR2 is SVGIG (reference sequence). This CDR3 contains 13 residues. With 4 bases removed from V and 6 bases from J, the gap between germline ends came to 16 bases. CDR3 in amino acids: CAWKGGSPGEQYF. The CDR3 DNA reads TGTGCCTGGAAGGGAGGTAGTCCTGGCGAGCAGTACTTC.

The chain uses TRBV7-2 and TRBJ2-1; the match to TRBD2 covers 9 bases. The CDR3 contains 15 residues. V was clipped by 3 bases and J by 7 bases; unmatched bases: 7. CDR1 and CDR2 from the germline V gene are SGHTA and FQGNSA. The CDR3 here is CASSFPLAGSNEQFF. For the CDR3, the DNA is TGTGCCAGCAGCTTCCCGCTAGCGGGGTCGAATGAGCAGTTCTTC.

Concerning this clone: Within the sample, other DNA sequences also encode this same CDR3. This chain links TRBV10-3 with TRBJ1-1; 9 nucleotides align to TRBD1. The CDR3 contains 16 residues. Germline trimming cut 10 bases from V and 0 bases from J; bases unmatched to any gene: 12. Germline CDR1 is ENHRY and CDR2 is SYGVKD. The CDR3, as DNA: TGTGCCACCAATCGACAGGGGGACGGACTGAACACTGAAGCTTTCTTT. It specifies CATNRQGDGLNTEAFF.

The sample holds a few counts of this clone. The chain uses TRBV30 and TRBJ1-2; weak D call: TRBD1 (6 bases). Germline CDR1 and CDR2: GTSNPN and SVGIG (reference sequence). V lost 4 bases to trimming and J lost 4 bases, with 13 bases between them. CDR3 length equals 13 residues. The CDR3 sequence is CAWKGQGPYGYTF. In DNA, the CDR3 is TGTGCCTGGAAGGGGCAGGGGCCCTATGGCTACACCTTC.

This chain connects TRBV6-4 to TRBJ1-5; D unclear. Germline assignment: CDR1 MRHNA and CDR2 SNTAGT. This CDR3 contains 13 residues. Trimming left V 4 bases short and J 5 bases short, with 9 bases between. CDR3 coding DNA: TGTGCCAGCAGTGTAGAGGTGGATCAGCCCCAGCATTTT. This translates into CASSVEVDQPQHF.

The chain is built from TRBV6-5 and TRBJ1-2; no clear D. Looked up from germline, CDR1 is MNHEY and CDR2 is SVGAGI. Trimming left V 2 bases short and J 8 bases short, with 15 bases between. CDR3 size: 14 residues. The CDR3 nucleotides read TGTGCCAGCAGTTACGGATCAGGACTCTGGGGCTACACCTTC. Residues: CASSYGSGLWGYTF.

As for this clone: The DNA is omitted, as the CDR3 cannot be located on it reliably, and the CDR3 follows TCRdb's listing. The chain links TRBV7-8 to TRBJ2-1. Germline lookup yields CDR1 SGHVS and CDR2 FQNEAQ. Inclusive of both ends, the CDR3 amounts to 17 amino acids. The CDR3 loop reads CASSLVLRADSYNEQFF.

The chain uses TRBV25-1 and TRBJ2-7; tentatively, D is TRBD1 (6 bases). The length of the CDR3 is 13 residues. Germline CDR1 MGHDK, CDR2 SYGVNS. V was cut by 4 bases and J by 3 bases, with 10 bases left in between. CDR3 nucleotide sequence: TGTGCCAGCAGTGGCAGGGGTTTCTACGAGCAGTACTTC. This translates into CASSGRGFYEQYF.

The chain employs TRBV5-1 and TRBJ2-7; TRBD2 agrees at 9 bases. The CDR3 contains 15 residues. The germline CDR1 and CDR2 sequences are SGHRS and YFSETQ. V lost 0 bases and J lost 3; bases outside the gene matches: 4. CDR3 DNA sequence: TGCGCCAGCAGCTTGGTCGCGGGAGGGAACTACGAGCAGTACTTC. Protein product: CASSLVAGGNYEQYF.

This chain connects TRBV5-1 to TRBJ2-3; D is unclear. V was pared by 5 bases and J by 2 bases, with 12 bases between. This CDR3 comprises 14 residues. CDR1 SGHRS and CDR2 YFSETQ come from the germline V gene. In DNA form, the CDR3 reads TGCGCCAGCAGAATTAGACTCGACACAGATACGCAGTATTTT. It encodes CASRIRLDTDTQYF.

This clone was seen a handful of times. The same CDR3 can be traced to other DNA sequences in this sample. The chain couples TRBV9 to TRBJ2-1; no definite D call. V was trimmed by 0 bases and J by 0 bases, leaving 7 bases between them. Germline CDR1 SGDLS, CDR2 YYNGEE. The CDR3 length is 15 residues. CDR3 in amino acids: CASSVAPSSYNEQFF. The CDR3 DNA reads as TGTGCCAGCAGCGTAGCTCCCAGCTCCTACAATGAGCAGTTCTTC.